This TCR beta chain is from a study of blood T cell repertoires in COVID-19. This CDR3 region has 15 residues. V dropped 5 bases and J dropped 6; count of bases not matched to a gene: 12. Germline assignment: CDR1 SEHNR and CDR2 FQNEAQ (reference sequence). The method was immunoSEQ multiplex PCR; TCRdb's version includes in-frame clones alone and lacks a portion of them. The sample consists of some 260,000 clones, nearly 90% of them appearing once. The receptor comes from a man between 18 and 29 years old with active or convalescent COVID-19. Sequenced sample: peripheral blood. This rearrangement joins TRBV7-9 to TRBJ2-7; TRBD1 agrees at 8 bases. CDR3 sequence reads: CASSLPDRGTGEQYF. Written as DNA, the CDR3 is TGTGCCAGCAGCCTGCCCGACAGGGGTACGGGCGAGCAGTACTTC.